The T cell receptor (beta chain) under discussion was sequenced for a study of identical twins. MiXCR, applied by TCRdb to the 5' RACE reads, yields one record per CDR3 protein. The repertoire holds 420,000 or so distinct CDR3 sequences, less than 20% seen once, with 10% to 15% in the top ten. This clonotype turned up a few times. Its antigen remains unidentified. Among all donors, each was a healthy Caucasian. Findings of the study overall: Clonotypes of the beta chain that were abundant in cord blood carried fewer insertions (memory repertoires showed none).

Sequencing was carried out using naive T cells sorted from blood. This clonotype originated in a man between 45 and 60 years old in good health.

CDR3 sequence (DNA): TGTGCCAGCAGTTACTCGCCCAGTCAATCTGAAGCTTTCTTT. It specifies CASSYSPSQSEAFF. The J gene is TRBJ1-1, the V gene TRBV6-5; D is unclear. Deletions cut 0 bases from V and 6 bases from J, with 11 bases between. The CDR3 totals 14 residues. Germline CDR1 is MNHEY and CDR2 is SVGAGI.